These T cell receptor beta chains were read from a single sample in a study of tissue T cells after allogeneic stem cell transplantation. TCRdb keeps only in-frame clones here, not all; method: immunoSEQ multiplex PCR. The sample carries about 42,000 clones, roughly 92% recorded once. The material was blood, obtained before transplantation. The receptors originated from a woman aged 35 to 69 who later had graft-versus-host disease after an allogeneic stem cell transplant. Each CDR3 is given without its conserved first and last residue. The D gene is left open where the match is weak. Clone size is shown for a subset of rows, as once, few, many or a class of expanded clone.

clone_size | d_call | v_call | cdr3_aa
- | - | TRBV13 | ASSLFSGYEQY
few | TRBD2 | TRBV19 | ASSTPRGSGRRDEQF
- | TRBD2 | TRBV19 | ASMPTSGSRDTQY
- | - | TRBV30 | AWSVLQGPTEAF
- | - | TRBV30 | AWISLEHSYEQY
- | - | TRBV7-2 | ASSLGVRAEQF
- | - | TRBV18 | ASSTGLDTEAF
- | - | TRBV15 | ATSRFTGNNSPLH
once | - | TRBV7-3 | ASSSSSGPVVY
- | TRBD1 | TRBV5-5 | ASSDRQGLDTEAF
few | TRBD2 | TRBV10-3 | AISEGLAGDTQY
- | - | TRBV21-1 | ASSNQPQH
once | TRBD1 | TRBV18 | ASSPSGQGASETQY
few | TRBD2 | TRBV5-8 | ASSLAGLVGETQY
- | - | TRBV19 | ASKSVASQETQY
- | - | TRBV27 | ASSTKRTDTQY
- | - | TRBV5-1 | ASSQTIGADTQY
once | - | TRBV7-6 | ASSLSGGVNTGELF
- | TRBD2 | TRBV27 | ASNAGVLLGEQF
- | - | TRBV7-2 | ASSLELGVSSPLH
- | - | TRBV2 | ASSRGGSTDTQY
- | TRBD2 | TRBV27 | ASTLGGLTGELF
- | TRBD1 | TRBV29-1 | SAWTGDTEAF
- | - | TRBV5-6 | ASSIQQNYEQY
- | - | TRBV7-2 | ASSLGVRTGELF
- | TRBD2 | TRBV2 | ASRLPPLAGILKQETQY
- | - | TRBV27 | ASSTIGQPSNQPQH
- | TRBD2 | TRBV9 | ASSAGLAGGNTDTQY
- | TRBD1 | TRBV20-1 | SASQGGPLH
- | - | TRBV28 | ASSSPGPTTGAKKLF